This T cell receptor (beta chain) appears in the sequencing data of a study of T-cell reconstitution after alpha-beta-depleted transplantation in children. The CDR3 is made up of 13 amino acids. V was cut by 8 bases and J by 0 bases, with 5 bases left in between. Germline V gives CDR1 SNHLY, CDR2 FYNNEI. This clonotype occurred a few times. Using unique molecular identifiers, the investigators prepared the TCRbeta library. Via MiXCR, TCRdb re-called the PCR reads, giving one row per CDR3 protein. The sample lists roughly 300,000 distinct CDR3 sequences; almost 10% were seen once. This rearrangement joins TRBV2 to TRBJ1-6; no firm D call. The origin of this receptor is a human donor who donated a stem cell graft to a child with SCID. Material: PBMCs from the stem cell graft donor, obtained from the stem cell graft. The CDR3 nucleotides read TGTGCCAGCCGAGTCTCCTATAATTCACCCCTCCACTTT. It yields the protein CASRVSYNSPLHF.